Given below is one TCR beta chain in context. The CDR3 sequence is 14 residues long. Trimming stripped 3 bases from V and 6 bases from J, with 13 bases between. The germline V gene encodes CDR1 KGHDR and CDR2 SFDVKD. Assay used: immunoSEQ multiplex PCR; TCRdb lists only in-frame clones, some missing. This sample has 25,000 to 35,000 clones, with 65% to 90% found just once. This sample stems from a study of blood T cell repertoires in COVID-19. Study as a whole: There were acute and convalescent COVID-19 samples, and they came from the United States, Italy and Spain.

The source of this sequence is a man older than 75 with active or convalescent COVID-19. The genes are TRBV24-1 and TRBJ1-2; D ambiguous. The sample taken for sequencing was peripheral blood. The CDR3 DNA sequence: TGTGCCACCAGTGATAACGGGAGGCGGGATGGCTACACCTTC. Its protein is CATSDNGRRDGYTF.